The 27 T cell receptor beta chains below were found in one sample sequenced in a study of blood T cell repertoires in COVID-19. Data came from immunoSEQ multiplex PCR; TCRdb stores just in-frame clones and leaves some out. Of about 220,000 clones detected, over 75% appear once; the ten largest clones hold about 3.3%. Material: PBMCs or T cells enriched from blood (not recorded which). These receptors were taken from a woman aged 60-75 years who had recovered from COVID-19.

The chain recombines TRBV4-3 with TRBJ1-2; 7 bases align to TRBD1. This CDR3 comprises 16 residues. J gave up 6 bases and V 2 bases, and 12 bases lay outside the gene matches. Germline assignment: CDR1 LGHNA and CDR2 YSLEER. CDR3 sequence (DNA): TGCGCCAGCAGCCAAAATCCGGGACAGAGGGCGGATGGCTACACCTTC. This sequence encodes CASSQNPGQRADGYTF.

The chain links TRBV5-1 to TRBJ2-3; TRBD1 matches 7 bases. The CDR3 has 15 residues. V lost 7 bases and J lost 0; bases outside the gene matches: 8. Germline V gene lookup returns CDR1 SGHRS and CDR2 YFSETQ. CDR3 DNA: TGCGCCAGCTTCAACCCGGGACAGAGCACAGATACGCAGTATTTT. This codes for CASFNPGQSTDTQYF.

This clone came up a few times. The chain has TRBV21-1 and TRBJ1-1; the table's D call, TRBD1, was not checked against the DNA. TRBV21-1 counts as a pseudogene. The CDR3 sequence is 15 residues long. The CDR3 here is CASSKADRSNTEAFF. Here the CDR3 DNA reads TGTGCCAGCAGCAAAGCCGACAGATCGAACACTGAAGCTTTCTTT.

The chain uses TRBV11-3 and TRBJ2-2; 8 bases are a match to TRBD2. V was clipped by 6 bases and J by 1 base; unmatched bases: 10. Germline loops: CDR1 SGHNT, CDR2 YENEEA. The CDR3 is made up of 17 amino acids. CDR3 DNA sequence: TGTGCCAGCAGTTCCCGGGCAGCGGGGGTGAACACCGGGGAGCTGTTTTTT. Its translation is CASSSRAAGVNTGELFF.

The chain uses TRBV2 and TRBJ2-2; D perhaps matches TRBD2 (6 bases). The germline CDR1 and CDR2 sequences are SNHLY and FYNNEI. The CDR3 consists of 13 residues. Trimming left V 10 bases short and J 5 bases short, with 14 bases between. The DNA for the CDR3 is TGTGCCACCGAAAGACTAGGGACCGGGGAGCTGTTTTTT. It encodes CATERLGTGELFF.

The chain couples TRBV12-2 to TRBJ2-7; the table's D call, TRBD2, has no DNA check behind it. TRBV12-2 is labeled a pseudogene. The CDR3 spans 16 residues. Here the CDR3 DNA reads TGTGCAAGTCGCTTAGCGGGACTAGCGGGATGCCTACTAGAGTACTTC. Translating gives CASRLAGLAGCLLEYF.

V is TRBV11-2 and J is TRBJ2-2, with 9 bases aligning to TRBD2. J was trimmed by 1 base and V by 3 bases; bases with no gene match: 3. CDR3 length equals 16 residues. Germline CDR1 and CDR2: SGHAT and FQNNGV. CDR3 DNA sequence: TGTGCCAGCAGCTTTATAGCGGGGGTGAACACCGGGGAGCTGTTTTTT. Translating gives CASSFIAGVNTGELFF.

This chain uses TRBV7-9 with TRBJ2-7; TRBD1 matches 7 bases. With 5 bases clipped from V and 5 bases from J, the junction kept 15 bases outside the gene matches. Per the germline V gene, CDR1 is SEHNR and CDR2 is FQNEAQ (reference sequence). CDR3 length equals 16 residues. This CDR3 is CASSPRKGGARDEQYF. CDR3 nucleotides: TGTGCCAGCAGCCCCAGAAAAGGGGGCGCGAGGGACGAGCAGTACTTC.

The chain is built from TRBV6-4 and TRBJ2-5; D ambiguous. With 6 bases removed from V and 4 bases from J, the gap between germline ends came to 15 bases. Germline V gene lookup returns CDR1 MRHNA and CDR2 SNTAGT. The CDR3 has 14 residues. CDR3 amino acids: CASSNDPRSETQYF. Here the CDR3 DNA reads TGTGCCAGCAGCAACGACCCGCGGTCAGAGACCCAGTACTTC.

V gene TRBV5-7 combines with J gene TRBJ1-6, with a weak D call TRBD1 (5 bases). TRBV5-7 is placed among ORFs of uncertain function. This CDR3 comprises 14 residues. The V end was cut by 0 bases, the J end by 7 bases, with 8 bases between. CDR3 amino acids: CASSLGQFNSPLHF. Here the CDR3 DNA reads TGTGCCAGCAGCTTGGGACAGTTCAATTCACCCCTCCACTTT.

The V and J genes are TRBV6-5 and TRBJ2-2; tentative D call: TRBD2 (6 bases). The V gene lost 5 bases and the J gene lost 7 bases, with 11 bases spanning the gap. There are 13 residues in the CDR3. CDR1 and CDR2 from the germline V gene are MNHEY and SVGAGI. The CDR3 coding sequence is TGTGCCAGCAGTCTCCGACTAGACGGGGAGCTGTTTTTT. It codes for CASSLRLDGELFF.

The chain couples TRBV4-1 to TRBJ1-1, with 7 bases lining up with TRBD1. CDR3 length: 17 residues. Germline values: CDR1 MGHRA, CDR2 YSYEKL. V lost 0 bases and J lost 0; bases outside the gene matches: 7. The CDR3 sequence: CASSQDWGQTVNTEAFF. The DNA for the CDR3 is TGCGCCAGCAGCCAAGATTGGGGACAGACAGTGAACACTGAAGCTTTCTTT.

The gene calls are TRBV7-2 and TRBJ1-4; 10 bases are shared with TRBD1. Looked up from germline, CDR1 is SGHTA and CDR2 is FQGNSA. The CDR3 totals 15 residues. The junction had 5 bases not matched to a gene; V was cut back by 4 bases and J by 6 bases. The CDR3 DNA reads as TGTGCCAGCAGCTCCCTCGGGACAGGGGATGAAAAACTGTTTTTT. It is translated as CASSSLGTGDEKLFF.

This clone was found once. DNA of the CDR3: TGTGCCAGCAGTTACCAGCGGGGAGGTGAAAAACTGTTTTTT. Amino acids: CASSYQRGGEKLFF. V gene TRBV6-5 combines with J gene TRBJ1-4, with D unclear. The CDR3 extends over 14 amino acids. Germline values: CDR1 MNHEY, CDR2 SVGAGI. V lost 2 bases and J 7 bases, leaving 11 bases between the germline ends.

V and J are TRBV5-4 and TRBJ2-7; D call uncertain. The CDR3 totals 15 residues. Trimming removed 4 bases from V and 7 bases from J, with 21 bases in between. Germline values: CDR1 SGHNT, CDR2 YYREEE (reference sequence). CDR3 amino acids: CASSIRNSRHLEQYF. The CDR3 DNA is TGTGCCAGCAGCATTCGAAACTCTCGCCACCTGGAGCAGTACTTC.

This rearrangement joins TRBV25-1 to TRBJ2-3, with D possibly being TRBD1 (6 bases). V shed 3 bases and J shed 6 bases, with 25 bases lying between them. The V gene's germline CDR1 is MGHDK and CDR2 SYGVNS. CDR3 length: 18 amino acids. The CDR3 loop is CASSEAGVAKITVDTQYF. The DNA of the CDR3 is TGTGCCAGCAGTGAGGCAGGGGTCGCGAAAATTACTGTCGATACGCAGTATTTT.

V gene TRBV3-1 (or the pseudogene TRBV3-2) combines with J gene TRBJ1-2; 9 bases are shared with TRBD1. This CDR3 comprises 15 residues. V was pared by 4 bases and J by 5 bases, with 8 bases of the junction left unmatched. CDR1 is LGHDT and CDR2 is YNNKEL in the germline V gene (reference sequence). The CDR3 is CASSPKPGQGYGYTF. CDR3 sequence (DNA): TGTGCCAGCAGCCCAAAACCGGGACAGGGTTATGGCTACACCTTC.

In this sample, this clone turned up once. CDR3 nucleotides: TGTGCCAGCAGTAAAGACAGGGGGCGGTCCTATAATTCACCCCTCCACTTT. Amino acids: CASSKDRGRSYNSPLHF. This chain uses TRBV6-1 with TRBJ1-6; 10 bases line up with TRBD1. The trim removed 5 bases at V and 1 base at J, leaving 5 bases unmatched. Germline assignment: CDR1 MNHNS and CDR2 SASEGT. The CDR3 is 17 amino acids.

The chain recombines TRBV5-1 with TRBJ2-6; no clear D. Germline V gene lookup returns CDR1 SGHRS and CDR2 YFSETQ. This CDR3 region has 16 residues. Trimming took 0 bases from V and 0 from J, leaving 7 bases between them. CDR3 sequence reads: CASSLGRVSGANVLTF. CDR3 nucleotide sequence: TGCGCCAGCAGCTTGGGCCGGGTCTCTGGGGCCAACGTCCTGACTTTC.

V and J are TRBV4-3 and TRBJ1-1; 8 bases align to TRBD1. CDR3 length equals 16 residues. Germline V gene data show CDR1 as LGHNA and CDR2 as YSLEER. V shed 3 bases, J shed 8 bases, and the junction held 14 bases outside the gene matches. The CDR3 sequence: CASSHDPRTGFKEAFF. In DNA form, the CDR3 reads TGCGCCAGCAGCCACGATCCCCGGACAGGGTTTAAGGAAGCTTTCTTT.

This chain connects TRBV19 to TRBJ1-3; 9 positions match TRBD1. With V trimmed by 9 bases and J by 0 bases, 6 bases remained unmatched. Germline V gene lookup returns CDR1 LNHDA and CDR2 SQIVND (reference sequence). The CDR3 has 15 residues. The CDR3 is CASRTGANSGNTIYF. The CDR3 DNA reads as TGTGCCAGCAGGACAGGGGCGAACTCTGGAAACACCATATATTTT.

V gene TRBV11-2 combines with J gene TRBJ2-5; TRBD2 aligns across 13 bases. Germline CDR1 reads SGHAT; CDR2 reads FQNNGV. V lost 6 bases, J lost 5 bases, and 9 bases stayed unmatched. The CDR3 covers 16 residues. The chain's CDR3 is CASRKLAGGPSETQYF. In nucleotides, the CDR3 is TGTGCCAGCAGAAAACTAGCGGGGGGGCCATCCGAGACCCAGTACTTC.

The CDR3, as DNA: TGTGCCAGCAGTTTGTCCCACTCTGGGGCCAACGTCCTGACTTTC. Translated: CASSLSHSGANVLTF. The rearrangement joins TRBV27 to TRBJ2-6; D gene ambiguous. This CDR3 spans 15 amino acids. V was clipped by 3 bases and J by 0 bases, with 6 bases between them. Germline V gene lookup returns CDR1 MNHEY and CDR2 SMNVEV (reference sequence).

J is TRBJ1-3 and V is TRBV14, with 8 bases matching TRBD1. V gave up 4 bases and J gave up 7 bases; unmatched junction bases: 3. Germline lookup yields CDR1 SGHDN and CDR2 FVKESK. The CDR3 runs to 13 residues. CDR3 nucleotide sequence: TGTGCCAGCAGCCGACAGGGGACCAACACCATATATTTT. Amino acid sequence: CASSRQGTNTIYF.

The V gene is TRBV6-1, the J gene TRBJ2-3, with 8 bases that match TRBD2. Germline loops: CDR1 MNHNS, CDR2 SASEGT. The CDR3 runs to 17 residues. V lost 4 bases to trimming and J lost 0 bases; unmatched junction nucleotides: 9. The CDR3 loop reads CASSGDLAGLSTDTQYF. CDR3 DNA: TGTGCCAGCAGTGGGGACCTAGCGGGTCTTAGCACAGATACGCAGTATTTT.

The chain's CDR3 is CASSMGARETQYF. The CDR3 DNA sequence: TGTGCCAGCAGTATGGGGGCCCGGGAGACCCAGTACTTC. The gene calls are TRBV12-3 or TRBV12-4 and TRBJ2-5; D possibly corresponds to TRBD1 (6 bases). V shed 5 bases and J shed 5 bases, with 12 bases lying between them. This CDR3 is 13 amino acids long.

This sequence joins TRBV29-1 and TRBJ1-2, with D unclear. V lost 4 bases to trimming and J lost 6 bases, with 12 bases between them. CDR1 SQVTM and CDR2 ANQGSEA come from the germline V gene. CDR3 size: 12 residues. CDR3 loop: CSVGEEGHGYTF. The DNA for the CDR3 is TGCAGCGTTGGGGAGGAAGGGCATGGCTACACCTTC.